This T cell receptor (beta chain) was sequenced for a study of human T cells and chemical hapten exposure. Each CDR3 protein gets one entry after TCRdb re-called the RACE reads with MiXCR. The sample has fewer than 85,000 distinct CDR3 sequences, approximately 8% seen once. Regarding time point: healthy volunteer bleed at 6 weeks. The template was total RNA from unfractionated whole blood. CDR1 and CDR2 from the germline V gene are MNHEY and SVGAGI. V was pared by 4 bases and J by 8 bases, with 7 bases of the junction left unmatched. The CDR3 is made up of 14 amino acids. The rearrangement joins TRBV6-5 to TRBJ2-1; 8 nucleotides agree with TRBD1. This TCR came from a male donor in good health. Some clones in this sample may be carry-over from other donors' samples. Specimen: whole blood. The CDR3 DNA sequence: TGTGCCAGCAGTTCCCCGGACAGGGCGGATGAGCAGTTCTTC. Protein sequence: CASSSPDRADEQFF.